This T cell receptor (beta chain) was observed in a study of T cells in women clearing cervical HPV infection. Across the study: Controls gave blood once infection was undetectable; cases at lesion identification.

In the case of this clone: The read ends 3 residues shy of where the CDR3 ends; the end is completed using the germline J gene.

CDR3 length equals 14 residues. Germline V gene data show CDR1 as SGHAT and CDR2 as FQNNGV. The repertoire was sequenced with immunoSEQ multiplex PCR; TCRdb's copy has only in-frame clones and lacks some. The data include 25,000 to 35,000 clones; the top ten clones carry 15% to 20%. This clonotype was sampled from a woman between 18 and 75 years old with a cervical HPV16 infection that either progressed to CIN3+ or cleared (not recorded which). The sample was blood buffy coat. This chain links TRBV11-2 with TRBJ1-2; unclear D gene. The DNA read from the CDR3 is TGTGCCAGCAGCTTATGGGCGAATGCAGATACC. It translates to CASSLWANADT. The full CDR3 protein is CASSLWANADTYTF. Full variable domain (outside the CDR3, taken from reference TRBV11-2 and TRBJ1-2): EAGVAQSPRYKIIEKRQSVAFWCNPISGHATLYWYQQILGQGPKLLIQFQNNGVVDDSQLPKDRFSAERLKGVDSTLKIQPAKLEDSAVYLCASSLWANADTYTFGSGTRLTVV.